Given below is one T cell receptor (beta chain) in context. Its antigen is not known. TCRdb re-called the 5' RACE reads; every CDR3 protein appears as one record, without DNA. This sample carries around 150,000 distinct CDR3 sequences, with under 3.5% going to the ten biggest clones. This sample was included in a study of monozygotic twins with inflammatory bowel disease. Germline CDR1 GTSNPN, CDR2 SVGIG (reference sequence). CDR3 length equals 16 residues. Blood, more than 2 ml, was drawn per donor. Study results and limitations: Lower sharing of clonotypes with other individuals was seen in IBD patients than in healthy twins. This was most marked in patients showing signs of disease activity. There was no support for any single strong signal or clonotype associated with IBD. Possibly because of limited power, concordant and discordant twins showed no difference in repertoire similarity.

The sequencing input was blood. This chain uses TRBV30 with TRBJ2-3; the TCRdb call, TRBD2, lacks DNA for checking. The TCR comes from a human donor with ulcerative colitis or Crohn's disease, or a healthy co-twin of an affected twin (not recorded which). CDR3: CAWEAFSGVSTDTQYF.